The clone carrying this T cell receptor (beta chain) was detected only a few times. Its antigen is as yet unknown. The protocol was immunoSEQ multiplex PCR, while the TCRdb copy is restricted to in-frame clones and leaves out a portion. Of nearly 750,000 clones listed, about two thirds are singletons. The data were taken from a study of shared clonotypes between healthy human individuals. Across the study: Three plates each covered CD4 naive and memory; CD8 naive two, CD8 memory one.

General study findings and limits: Memory subsets generally showed lower estimated richness than naive subsets.

The sequencing sample was made of memory CD4+ T cells sorted from blood. Subset specified: CD45RA-negative fraction. This TCR derives from a young woman in good health.

In nucleotides, the CDR3 is TGTGCCAGCAGCCCGGGGTTAGGCGGGAGAAGAAACACAGATACGCAGTATTTT. Translation gives CASSPGLGGRRNTDTQYF. V and J are TRBV7-2 and TRBJ2-3; 7 positions agree with TRBD2. Germline-derived CDR1 and CDR2 are SGHTA and FQGNSA. The CDR3 is made up of 18 amino acids. The V gene end was trimmed by 5 bases and the J gene end by 2 bases; junction bases not matched to a gene: 16.